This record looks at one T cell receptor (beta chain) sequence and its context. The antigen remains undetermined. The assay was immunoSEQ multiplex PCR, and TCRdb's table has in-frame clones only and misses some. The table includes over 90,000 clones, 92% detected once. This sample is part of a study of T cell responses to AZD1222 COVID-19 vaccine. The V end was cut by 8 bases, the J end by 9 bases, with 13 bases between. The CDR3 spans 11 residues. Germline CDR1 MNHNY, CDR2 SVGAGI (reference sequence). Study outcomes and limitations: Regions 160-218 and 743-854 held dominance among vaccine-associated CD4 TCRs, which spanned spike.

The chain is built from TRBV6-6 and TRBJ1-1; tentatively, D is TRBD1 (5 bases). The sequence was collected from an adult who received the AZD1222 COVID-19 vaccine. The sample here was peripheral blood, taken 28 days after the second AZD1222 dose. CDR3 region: CASVETGQAFF. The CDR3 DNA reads TGTGCCAGCGTGGAGACGGGGCAAGCTTTCTTT.